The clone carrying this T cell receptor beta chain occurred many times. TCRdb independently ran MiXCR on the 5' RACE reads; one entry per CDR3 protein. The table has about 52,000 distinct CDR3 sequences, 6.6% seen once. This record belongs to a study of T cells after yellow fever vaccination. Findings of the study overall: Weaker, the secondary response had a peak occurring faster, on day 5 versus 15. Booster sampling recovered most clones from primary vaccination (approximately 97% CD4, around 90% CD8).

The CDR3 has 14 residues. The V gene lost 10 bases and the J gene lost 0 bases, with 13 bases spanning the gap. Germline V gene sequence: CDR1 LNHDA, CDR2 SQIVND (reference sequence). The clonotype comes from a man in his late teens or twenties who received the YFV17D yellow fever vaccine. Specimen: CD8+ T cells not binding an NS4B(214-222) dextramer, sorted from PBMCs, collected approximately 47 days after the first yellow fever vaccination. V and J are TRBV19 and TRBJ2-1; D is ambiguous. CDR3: CATGPINSYNEQFF. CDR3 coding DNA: TGTGCCACCGGACCGATAAACTCCTACAATGAGCAGTTCTTC.